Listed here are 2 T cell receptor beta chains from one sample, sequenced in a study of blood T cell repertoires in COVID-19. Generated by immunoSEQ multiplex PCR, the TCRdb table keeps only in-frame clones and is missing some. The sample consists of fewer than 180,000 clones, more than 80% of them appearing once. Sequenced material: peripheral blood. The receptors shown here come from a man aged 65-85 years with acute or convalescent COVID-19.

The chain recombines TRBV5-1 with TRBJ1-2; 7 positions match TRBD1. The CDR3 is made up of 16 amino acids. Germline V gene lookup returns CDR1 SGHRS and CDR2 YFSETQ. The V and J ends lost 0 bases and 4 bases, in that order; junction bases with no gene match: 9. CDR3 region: CASSLGGPGQVYGYTF. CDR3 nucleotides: TGCGCCAGCAGCTTGGGCGGCCCCGGACAGGTCTATGGCTACACCTTC. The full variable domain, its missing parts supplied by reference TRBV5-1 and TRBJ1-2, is KAGVTQTPRYLIKTRGQQVTLSCSPISGHRSVSWYQQTPGQGLQFLFEYFSETQRNKGNFPGRFSGRQFSNSRSEMNVSTLELGDSALYLCASSLGGPGQVYGYTFGSGTRLTVV.

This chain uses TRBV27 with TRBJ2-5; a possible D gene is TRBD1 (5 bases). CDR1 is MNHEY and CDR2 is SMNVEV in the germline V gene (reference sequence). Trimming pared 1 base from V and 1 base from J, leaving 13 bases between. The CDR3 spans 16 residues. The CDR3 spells CASSLLPPRGQETQYF. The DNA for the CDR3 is TGTGCCAGCAGTTTATTACCCCCAAGGGGCCAAGAGACCCAGTACTTC.